This note documents a single T cell receptor (beta chain) sequence. Original analysis: The authors estimated nucleated cell counts from reference gene primer amplification. TCRdb's copy holds only in-frame clones and misses some; the assay was immunoSEQ multiplex PCR. That table supplies the V and J calls and clone size; D and trimming were determined from the DNA. The sample carries tens of thousands of clones, roughly 80% recorded once. The data derive from a study of blood T cell repertoires in COVID-19. Study at large: Samples came from the United States, Italy and Spain, spanning acute and convalescent COVID-19. PBMCs, B-cell-depleted T cells, or T cells provided the cDNA or gDNA that made up the material.

This CDR3 is built from 15 residues. Germline assignment: CDR1 SGHDT and CDR2 YYEEEE. V was pared by 3 bases and J by 4 bases, with 3 bases of the junction left unmatched. The gene calls are TRBV5-6 and TRBJ2-7, with TRBD2 identical over 14 bases. The sequence came from a man aged 55 to 70 with acute or convalescent COVID-19. Sequencing used peripheral blood. For the CDR3, the DNA is TGTGCCAGCAGCTCGGGACTAGCGGGAGTATACGAGCAGTACTTC. Translation: CASSSGLAGVYEQYF.